These 22 T cell receptor beta chains were sequenced from one sample in a study of T-cell reconstitution after alpha-beta-depleted transplantation in children. This sample's TCRbeta library carried unique molecular identifier barcodes. TCRdb redid the calling of the PCR reads with MiXCR, one entry per CDR3 protein. The sample lists about 460,000 distinct CDR3 sequences, approximately 13% occurring once. The sample in question was PBMCs from the stem cell graft donor, obtained from the stem cell graft. These receptors originate from a human donor who donated a stem cell graft to a child with combined immunodeficiency.

This chain connects TRBV6-2 or TRBV6-3 to TRBJ1-5; 9 bases line up with TRBD1. Unmatched junction bases numbered 15, after V lost 2 bases and J lost 1 base. The germline V gene encodes CDR1 MNHEY and CDR2 SVGEGT. CDR3 size: 20 residues. In DNA form, the CDR3 reads TGTGCCAGCAGTTACCGGATAGGACAGGGGTATATCGGAAGCAATCAGCCCCAGCATTTT. It is translated as CASSYRIGQGYIGSNQPQHF.

The genes are TRBV2 and TRBJ2-7; the match to TRBD1 covers 9 bases. The germline gives CDR1 SNHLY, CDR2 FYNNEI. With 5 bases clipped from V and 2 bases from J, the junction kept 10 bases outside the gene matches. The CDR3 is 16 residues long. The CDR3 region is CASSWEQGAFTYEQYF. CDR3 in DNA: TGTGCCAGCAGTTGGGAACAGGGGGCCTTTACCTACGAGCAGTACTTC.

To note about this clonotype: One end of the junction varies from germline; a read error may be responsible. This rearrangement joins TRBV20-1 to TRBJ2-3, with 8 bases lining up with TRBD2. The length of the CDR3 is 14 residues. Germline V gene sequence: CDR1 DFQATT, CDR2 SNEGSKA (reference sequence). CDR3 sequence reads: CSARDREGTDTQYF. The CDR3 coding sequence is TGCAGTGCTAGAGATCGGGAGGGCACCGATACGCAGTATTTT.

This clonotype was recorded at least ten times. The chain links TRBV29-1 to TRBJ2-1; 7 nucleotides agree with TRBD1. The V gene's germline CDR1 is SQVTM and CDR2 ANQGSEA. The CDR3 sequence is 16 residues long. Unmatched junction bases numbered 9, after V lost 1 base and J lost 3 bases. This CDR3 reads CSVEGIRDRYYNEQFF. The DNA of the CDR3 is TGCAGCGTTGAAGGAATCCGGGACAGATACTACAATGAGCAGTTCTTC.

The sample holds many counts of this clonotype. The genes are TRBV28 and TRBJ1-5; a possible D gene is TRBD1 (5 bases). Trimming left V 4 bases short and J 7 bases short, with 17 bases between. Germline CDR1 is MDHEN and CDR2 is SYDVKM. This CDR3 comprises 15 residues. The CDR3 protein is CASSSRPGAWQPQHF. DNA of the CDR3: TGTGCCAGCAGTTCGAGGCCTGGGGCCTGGCAGCCCCAGCATTTT.

This clonotype was seen at least ten times. The J gene is TRBJ2-5, the V gene TRBV20-1; possible D gene TRBD1, 5 bases. Germline V CDR1 and CDR2: DFQATT, SNEGSKA (reference sequence). The CDR3 contains 13 residues. Trimming cost V 5 bases and J 2 bases, with 12 bases left between them. This CDR3 is CSAGAPRQETQYF. CDR3 nucleotide sequence: TGCAGTGCTGGGGCACCGAGACAAGAGACCCAGTACTTC.

This clonotype has only a few counts. The rearrangement joins TRBV11-2 to TRBJ2-1, with 10 bases lining up with TRBD1. Trimming removed 3 bases from V and 9 bases from J; junction bases left unmatched: 11. This CDR3 comprises 16 residues. The germline CDR1 and CDR2 sequences are SGHAT and FQNNGV. The CDR3 spells CASSLRTGTGVSEQFF. The CDR3 nucleotides read TGTGCCAGCAGCTTGCGAACCGGGACAGGGGTTAGTGAGCAGTTCTTC. The full variable domain, in which reference TRBV11-2 and TRBJ2-1 provide the parts outside the CDR3, is EAGVAQSPRYKIIEKRQSVAFWCNPISGHATLYWYQQILGQGPKLLIQFQNNGVVDDSQLPKDRFSAERLKGVDSTLKIQPAKLEDSAVYLCASSLRTGTGVSEQFFGPGTRLTVL.

The chain couples TRBV12-3 or TRBV12-4 to TRBJ1-1; the D gene is possibly TRBD1 (5 bases). V lost 3 bases, J lost 9 bases, and 17 bases lay in between. The CDR3 consists of 14 residues. CDR3 residues: CASSFGGKSGKAFF. The CDR3 bases are TGTGCCAGCAGTTTCGGGGGGAAATCGGGGAAAGCTTTCTTT.

The CDR3: CASSLPASYNEQFF. The CDR3 nucleotides read TGTGCCAGCAGCTTACCAGCGAGCTACAATGAGCAGTTCTTC. The V gene is TRBV11-3, the J gene TRBJ2-1, with unresolved D. V shed 2 bases and J shed 3 bases, with 8 bases lying between them. Per germline, CDR1 SGHNT and CDR2 YENEEA. The CDR3 spans 14 residues.

This clonotype was seen at least ten times. This chain joins TRBV5-5 and TRBJ2-5, with D perhaps given as TRBD1 or TRBD2 (7 bases each). Germline V CDR1 and CDR2: SGHKS, YYEKEE (reference sequence). There are 15 residues in the CDR3. Trimming left V 3 bases short and J 5 bases short, with 17 bases between. This CDR3 is CASSSDRMGGETQYF. CDR3 bases: TGTGCCAGCAGCTCGGACAGGATGGGAGGGGAGACCCAGTACTTC.

The chain carries TRBV20-1 and TRBJ2-7; 9 nucleotides agree with TRBD1. CDR3 length equals 12 residues. CDR1 is DFQATT and CDR2 is SNEGSKA in the germline V gene (reference sequence). CDR3 sequence: CWAQTGGEEQYF. The CDR3 DNA reads TGCTGGGCGCAGACAGGGGGAGAGGAGCAGTACTTC.

The chain carries TRBV19 and TRBJ2-3, with TRBD2 matching over 11 bases. The trim removed 5 bases at V and 5 bases at J, leaving 3 bases unmatched. There are 14 residues in the CDR3. Germline V gives CDR1 LNHDA, CDR2 SQIVND (reference sequence). In nucleotides, the CDR3 is TGTGCCAGTAGTCCTGGGACTAGCGGAGATACGCAGTATTTT. Encoded protein: CASSPGTSGDTQYF.

This clonotype appeared a few times. The rearrangement joins TRBV7-9 to TRBJ1-1, with D perhaps TRBD1 (5 bases). Trimming shortened V by 4 bases and J by 1 base, and 19 bases separated the two germline ends. This CDR3 has 17 amino acids. Germline-derived CDR1 and CDR2 are SEHNR and FQNEAQ (reference sequence). This chain's CDR3 is CASSSPTGAGSNTEAFF. In DNA form, the CDR3 reads TGTGCCAGCAGCTCACCTACCGGGGCCGGATCGAACACTGAAGCTTTCTTT.

The sample holds a few counts of this clonotype. The chain uses TRBV2 and TRBJ2-3; unclear D gene. The CDR3 covers 14 residues. Germline V gene sequence: CDR1 SNHLY, CDR2 FYNNEI. V gave up 9 bases and J gave up 0 bases, with 13 bases separating them. CDR3 residues: CARSVHQSTDTQYF. The CDR3 nucleotides are TGTGCCAGATCTGTACACCAGAGCACAGATACGCAGTATTTT.

The rearrangement links TRBV5-5 to TRBJ2-3; 13 bases are shared with TRBD2. This CDR3 is built from 16 residues. Germline lookup yields CDR1 SGHKS and CDR2 YYEKEE (reference sequence). The V and J ends lost 4 bases and 7 bases, in that order; junction bases with no gene match: 9. The CDR3 is CASSPGLAGPPNTQYF. The CDR3 nucleotides are TGTGCCAGCAGCCCGGGACTAGCGGGGCCGCCTAATACGCAGTATTTT.

This clonotype was seen a handful of times. This chain joins TRBV5-1 and TRBJ2-7; D gene unclear. This CDR3 has 15 amino acids. V lost 0 bases and J lost 1, with 11 bases in between. Germline V gives CDR1 SGHRS, CDR2 YFSETQ. CDR3 in DNA: TGCGCCAGCAGCTTGGAGGACGGGTTTTCCTACGAGCAGTACTTC. Protein product: CASSLEDGFSYEQYF.

This clonotype was counted between two and nine times. V gene TRBV7-9 combines with J gene TRBJ1-2, with 8 bases matching TRBD1. There are 15 residues in the CDR3. Germline CDR1 is SEHNR and CDR2 is FQNEAQ (reference sequence). Germline trimming cut 7 bases from V and 4 bases from J; bases unmatched to any gene: 11. This chain's CDR3 is CASIALPGGGYGYTF. As DNA, the CDR3 is TGTGCCAGCATAGCTCTCCCAGGGGGCGGCTATGGCTACACCTTC.

The chain employs TRBV5-1 and TRBJ1-2, with 8 bases that match TRBD1. CDR1 and CDR2 (germline): SGHRS, YFSETQ. J lost 7 bases, V lost 4 bases, and 12 bases had no gene match. This CDR3 region has 15 residues. The CDR3 DNA sequence: TGCGCCAGCAGCCCAACCGGGACAGGTGGTGTTGGCTACACCTTC. This encodes CASSPTGTGGVGYTF.

This clonotype came up many times. The chain carries TRBV3-1 and TRBJ2-3; possible D gene TRBD1, 6 bases. V was clipped by 0 bases and J by 2 bases, with 12 bases between them. CDR3 length equals 16 residues. From germline, CDR1 is LGHDT and CDR2 YNNKEL (reference sequence). The CDR3 sequence is CASSQDEGHSTDTQYF. The CDR3 DNA reads TGTGCCAGCAGCCAAGACGAGGGACACTCCACAGATACGCAGTATTTT.

The V gene is TRBV9, the J gene TRBJ2-3, with D unresolved. With 6 bases removed from V and 2 bases from J, the gap between germline ends came to 19 bases. The CDR3 has 16 residues. Germline loops: CDR1 SGDLS, CDR2 YYNGEE. CDR3 DNA: TGTGCCAGCACCAATCTCCGCGGCGGACCCACAGATACGCAGTATTTT. Protein sequence: CASTNLRGGPTDTQYF.

This chain's CDR3 is CASSIEGYTEAFF. The CDR3 bases are TGTGCCAGTAGTATAGAGGGTTACACTGAAGCTTTCTTT. This sequence joins TRBV19 and TRBJ1-1; D is undetermined. The germline CDR1 and CDR2 sequences are LNHDA and SQIVND (reference sequence). The CDR3 loop spans 13 amino acids. The ends were cut back, 0 bases at V and 3 bases at J, with 5 bases in the middle.

This clonotype was picked up many times. CDR3 residues: CASSQSGTLTDTQYF. The CDR3 DNA reads as TGTGCCAGCAGTCAATCCGGGACACTCACAGATACGCAGTATTTT. V usage is TRBV12-3 or TRBV12-4 and J usage is TRBJ2-3; D might be TRBD1 (6 bases). The CDR3 has 15 residues. V was trimmed by 5 bases and J by 2 bases, leaving 14 bases between them.